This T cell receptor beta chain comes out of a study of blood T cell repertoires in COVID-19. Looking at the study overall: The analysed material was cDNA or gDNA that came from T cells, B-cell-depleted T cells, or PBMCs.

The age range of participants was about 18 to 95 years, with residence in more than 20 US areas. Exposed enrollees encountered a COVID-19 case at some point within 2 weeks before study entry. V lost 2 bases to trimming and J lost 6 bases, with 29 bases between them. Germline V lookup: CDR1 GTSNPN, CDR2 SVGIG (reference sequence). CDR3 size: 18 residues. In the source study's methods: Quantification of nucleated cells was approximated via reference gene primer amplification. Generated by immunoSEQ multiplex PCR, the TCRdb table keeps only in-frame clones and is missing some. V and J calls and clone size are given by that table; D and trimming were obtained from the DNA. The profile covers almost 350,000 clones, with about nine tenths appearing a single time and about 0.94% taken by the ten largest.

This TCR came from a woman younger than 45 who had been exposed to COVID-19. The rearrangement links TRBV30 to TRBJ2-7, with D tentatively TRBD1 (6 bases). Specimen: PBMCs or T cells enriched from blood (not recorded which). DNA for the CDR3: TGTGCCTGGAGTAGAAATAAAACGCCGGGACACAGGTCTCCCGAGCAGTACTTC. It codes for CAWSRNKTPGHRSPEQYF.